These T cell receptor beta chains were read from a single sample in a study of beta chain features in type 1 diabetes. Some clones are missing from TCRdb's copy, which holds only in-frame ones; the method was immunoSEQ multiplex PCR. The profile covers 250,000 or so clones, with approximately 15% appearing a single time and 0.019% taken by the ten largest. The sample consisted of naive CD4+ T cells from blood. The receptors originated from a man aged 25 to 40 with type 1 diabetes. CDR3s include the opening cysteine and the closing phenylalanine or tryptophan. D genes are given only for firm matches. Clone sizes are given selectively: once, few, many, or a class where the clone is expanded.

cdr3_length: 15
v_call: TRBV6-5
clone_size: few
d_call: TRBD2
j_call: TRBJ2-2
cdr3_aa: CASSKSGGAGGELFF
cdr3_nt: TGTGCCAGCAGTAAAAGCGGGGGGGCCGGCGGGGAGCTGTTTTTT

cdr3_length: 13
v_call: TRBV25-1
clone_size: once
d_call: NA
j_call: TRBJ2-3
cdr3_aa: CATHLEAADTQYF
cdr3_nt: TGTGCCACCCATCTGGAGGCCGCAGATACGCAGTATTTT

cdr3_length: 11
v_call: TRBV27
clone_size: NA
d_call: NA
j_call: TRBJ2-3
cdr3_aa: CASSGGDTQYF
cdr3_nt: TGTGCCAGCAGTGGCGGAGATACGCAGTATTTT

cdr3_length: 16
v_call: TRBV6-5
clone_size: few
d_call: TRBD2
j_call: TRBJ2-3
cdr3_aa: CASSFNSGRYTDTQYF
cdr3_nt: TGTGCCAGCAGTTTCAATAGCGGGAGGTACACAGATACGCAGTATTTT

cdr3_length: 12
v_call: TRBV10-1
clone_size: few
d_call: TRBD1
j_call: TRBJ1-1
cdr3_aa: CASGTGNTEAFF
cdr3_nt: TGCGCCAGCGGGACAGGGAACACTGAAGCTTTCTTT

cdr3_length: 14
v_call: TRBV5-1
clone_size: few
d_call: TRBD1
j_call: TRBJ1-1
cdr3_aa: CASSEGQENTEAFF
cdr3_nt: TGCGCCAGCAGCGAGGGACAGGAGAACACTGAAGCTTTCTTT

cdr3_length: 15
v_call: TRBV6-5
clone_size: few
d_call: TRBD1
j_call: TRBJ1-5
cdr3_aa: CASSSGQVSNQPQHF
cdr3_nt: TGTGCCAGCAGTTCAGGACAGGTTAGCAATCAGCCCCAGCATTTT

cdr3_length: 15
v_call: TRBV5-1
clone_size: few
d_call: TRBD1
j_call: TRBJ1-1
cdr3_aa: CASSFQTGGFTEAFF
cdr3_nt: TGCGCCAGCAGCTTCCAGACAGGGGGCTTCACTGAAGCTTTCTTT

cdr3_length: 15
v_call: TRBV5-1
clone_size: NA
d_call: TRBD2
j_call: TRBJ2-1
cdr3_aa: CASSPSGRAENEQFF
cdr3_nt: TGCGCCAGCAGCCCCAGCGGGAGGGCCGAAAATGAGCAGTTCTTC

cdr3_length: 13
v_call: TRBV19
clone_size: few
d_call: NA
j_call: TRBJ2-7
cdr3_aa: CASSPGRGYEQYF
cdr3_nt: TGTGCCAGTAGCCCAGGCAGGGGCTACGAGCAGTACTTC

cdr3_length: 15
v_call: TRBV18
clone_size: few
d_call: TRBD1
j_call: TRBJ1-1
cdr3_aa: CASSPPTGQNTEAFF
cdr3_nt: TGTGCCAGCTCACCACCGACAGGGCAGAACACTGAAGCTTTCTTT

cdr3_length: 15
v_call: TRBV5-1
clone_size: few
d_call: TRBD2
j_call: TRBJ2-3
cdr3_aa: CASSFRLGGADTQYF
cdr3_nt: TGCGCCAGCAGCTTTCGTCTGGGGGGGGCAGATACGCAGTATTTT

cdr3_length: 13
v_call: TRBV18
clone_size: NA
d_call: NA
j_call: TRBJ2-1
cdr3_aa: CASSPGQNNEQFF
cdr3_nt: TGTGCCAGCTCACCAGGACAGAACAATGAGCAGTTCTTC

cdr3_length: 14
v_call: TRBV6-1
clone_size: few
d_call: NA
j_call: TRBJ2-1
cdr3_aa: CASRLSEFLNEQFF
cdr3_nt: TGTGCCAGCAGGCTCAGCGAGTTTTTAAATGAGCAGTTCTTC

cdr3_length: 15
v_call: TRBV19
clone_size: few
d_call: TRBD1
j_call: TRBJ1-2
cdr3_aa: CASSILGTELYGYTF
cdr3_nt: TGTGCCAGTAGTATTTTGGGGACAGAGTTATATGGCTACACCTTC

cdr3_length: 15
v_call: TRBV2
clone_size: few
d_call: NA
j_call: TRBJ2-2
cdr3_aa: CASSVQAGVTGELFF
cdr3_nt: TGTGCCAGCAGTGTACAGGCAGGGGTCACCGGGGAGCTGTTTTTT

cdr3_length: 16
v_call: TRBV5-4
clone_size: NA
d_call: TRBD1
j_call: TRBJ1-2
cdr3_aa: CASSLGADRGGDGYTF
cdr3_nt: TGTGCCAGCAGCTTAGGGGCGGACAGGGGAGGGGATGGCTACACCTTC

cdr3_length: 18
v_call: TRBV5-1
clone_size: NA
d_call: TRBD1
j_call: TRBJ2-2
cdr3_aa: CASSLGPLGTGGTGELFF
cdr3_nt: TGCGCCAGCAGCTTGGGGCCTCTCGGGACAGGGGGCACCGGGGAGCTGTTTTTT

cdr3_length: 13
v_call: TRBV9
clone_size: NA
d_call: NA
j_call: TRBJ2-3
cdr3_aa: CASSSAGTDTQYF
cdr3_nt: TGTGCCAGCAGCTCCGCGGGCACAGATACGCAGTATTTT

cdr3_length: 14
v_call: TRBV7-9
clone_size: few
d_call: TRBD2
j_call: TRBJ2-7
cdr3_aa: CASSRLAGSYEQYF
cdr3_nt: TGTGCCAGCAGCCGACTAGCGGGGTCCTACGAGCAGTACTTC

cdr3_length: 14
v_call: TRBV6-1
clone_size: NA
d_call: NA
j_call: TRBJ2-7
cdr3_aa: CASSVELQVSFGYF
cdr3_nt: TGTGCCAGCAGTGTAGAGCTCCAGGTCTCGTTTGGGTACTTC

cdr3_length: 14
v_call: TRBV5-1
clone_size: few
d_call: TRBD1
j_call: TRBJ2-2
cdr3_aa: CAGGTGANTGELFF
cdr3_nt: TGCGCCGGCGGGACAGGGGCGAACACCGGGGAGCTGTTTTTT

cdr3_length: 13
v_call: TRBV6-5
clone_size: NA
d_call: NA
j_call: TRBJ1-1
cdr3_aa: CASSYPGVPEAFF
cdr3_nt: TGTGCCAGCAGTTACCCGGGAGTACCTGAAGCTTTCTTT

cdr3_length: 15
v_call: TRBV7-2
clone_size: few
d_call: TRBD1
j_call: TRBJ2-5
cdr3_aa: CASSSPTGLGETQYF
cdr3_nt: TGTGCCAGCAGCTCTCCGACAGGGCTCGGGGAGACCCAGTACTTC

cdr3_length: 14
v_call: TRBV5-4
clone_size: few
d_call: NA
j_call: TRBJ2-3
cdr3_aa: CASSLGLGADTQYF
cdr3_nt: TGTGCCAGCAGCTTGGGACTAGGGGCAGATACGCAGTATTTT

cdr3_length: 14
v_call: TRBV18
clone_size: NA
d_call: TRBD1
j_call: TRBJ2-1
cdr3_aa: CASSPGTGNNEQFF
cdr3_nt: TGTGCCAGCTCACCCGGGACAGGGAACAATGAGCAGTTCTTC

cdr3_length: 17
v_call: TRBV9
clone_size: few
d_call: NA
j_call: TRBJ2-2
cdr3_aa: CASSVVGSPMNTGELFF
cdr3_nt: TGTGCCAGCAGCGTAGTGGGCAGCCCGATGAACACCGGGGAGCTGTTTTTT

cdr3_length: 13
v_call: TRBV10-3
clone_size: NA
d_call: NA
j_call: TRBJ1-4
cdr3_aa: CAIGDGTNEKLFF
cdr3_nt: TGTGCCATCGGAGACGGCACCAATGAAAAACTGTTTTTC

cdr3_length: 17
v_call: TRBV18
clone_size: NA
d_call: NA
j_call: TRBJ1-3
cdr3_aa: CASSPPPQGFSGNTIYF
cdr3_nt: TGTGCCAGCTCACCACCCCCACAGGGTTTCTCTGGAAACACCATATATTTT

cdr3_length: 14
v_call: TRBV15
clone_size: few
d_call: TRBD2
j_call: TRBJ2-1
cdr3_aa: CATKPGLVNNEQFF
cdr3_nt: TGTGCCACCAAACCGGGACTAGTTAACAATGAGCAGTTCTTC

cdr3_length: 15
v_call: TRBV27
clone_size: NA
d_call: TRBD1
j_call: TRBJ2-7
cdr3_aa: CASRPQGQGAGEQYF
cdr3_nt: TGTGCCAGCAGGCCCCAAGGACAGGGGGCGGGGGAGCAGTACTTC

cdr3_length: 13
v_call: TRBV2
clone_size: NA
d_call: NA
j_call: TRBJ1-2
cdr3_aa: CASSSTGGASYTF
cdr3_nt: TGTGCCAGCAGTTCTACCGGAGGGGCTAGCTACACCTTC

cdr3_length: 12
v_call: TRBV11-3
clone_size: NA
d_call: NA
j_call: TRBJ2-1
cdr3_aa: CASSLRRNEQFF
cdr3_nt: TGTGCCAGCAGCTTGCGGAGGAATGAGCAGTTCTTC

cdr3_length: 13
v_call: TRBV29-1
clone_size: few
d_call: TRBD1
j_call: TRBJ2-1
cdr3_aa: CSAGQGSYNEQFF
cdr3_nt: TGCAGCGCTGGACAGGGCTCCTACAATGAGCAGTTCTTC

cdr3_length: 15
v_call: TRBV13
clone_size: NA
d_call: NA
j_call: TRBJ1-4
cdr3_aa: CASSPMGRTNEKLFF
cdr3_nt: TGTGCCAGCAGCCCGATGGGCCGAACGAATGAAAAACTGTTTTTT

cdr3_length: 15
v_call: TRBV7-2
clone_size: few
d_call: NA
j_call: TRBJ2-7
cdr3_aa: CASSLTIRDSYEQYF
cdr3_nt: TGTGCCAGCAGCTTAACGATCCGGGACTCCTACGAGCAGTACTTC

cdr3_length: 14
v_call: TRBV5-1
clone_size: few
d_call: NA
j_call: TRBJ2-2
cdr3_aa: CASSLLATTGELFF
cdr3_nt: TGCGCCAGCAGCTTGCTAGCGACCACCGGGGAGCTGTTTTTT

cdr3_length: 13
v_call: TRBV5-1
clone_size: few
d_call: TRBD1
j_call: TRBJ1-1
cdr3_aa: CASSQDRWTEAFF
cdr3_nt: TGCGCCAGCAGCCAGGACAGGTGGACTGAAGCTTTCTTT

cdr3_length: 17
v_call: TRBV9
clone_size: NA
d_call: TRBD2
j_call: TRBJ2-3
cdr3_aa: CASSALTSGLATDTQYF
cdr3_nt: TGTGCCAGCAGCGCCTTAACTAGCGGGCTAGCGACAGATACGCAGTATTTT

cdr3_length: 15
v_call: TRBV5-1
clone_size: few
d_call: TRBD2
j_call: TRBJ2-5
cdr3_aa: CASSLGLAVQETQYF
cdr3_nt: TGCGCCAGCAGCTTGGGACTAGCGGTCCAAGAGACCCAGTACTTC

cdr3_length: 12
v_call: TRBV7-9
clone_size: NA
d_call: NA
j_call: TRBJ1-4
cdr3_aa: CASSQTGEKLFF
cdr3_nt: TGTGCCAGCAGCCAAACGGGTGAAAAACTGTTTTTT

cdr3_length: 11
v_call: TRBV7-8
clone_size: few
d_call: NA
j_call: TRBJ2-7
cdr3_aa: CASSLVFEQYF
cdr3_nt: TGTGCCAGCAGCTTAGTCTTCGAGCAGTACTTC

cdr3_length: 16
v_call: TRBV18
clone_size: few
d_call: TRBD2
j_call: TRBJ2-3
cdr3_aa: CASSPMRERGTDTQYF
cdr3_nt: TGTGCCAGCTCACCAATGCGGGAGCGCGGCACAGATACGCAGTATTTT

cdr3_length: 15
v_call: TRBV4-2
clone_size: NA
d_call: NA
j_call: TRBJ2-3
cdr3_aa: CASSVDSPSTDTQYF
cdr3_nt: TGTGCCAGCAGCGTTGACAGCCCGAGCACAGATACGCAGTATTTT

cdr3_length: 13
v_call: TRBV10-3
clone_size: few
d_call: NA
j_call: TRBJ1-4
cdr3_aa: CAISESVSGKLFF
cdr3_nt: TGTGCCATCAGTGAGTCGGTGTCAGGAAAACTGTTTTTT

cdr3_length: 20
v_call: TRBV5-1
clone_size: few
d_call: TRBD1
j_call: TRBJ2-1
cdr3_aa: CASSLASGQGFLSSYNEQFF
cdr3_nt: TGCGCCAGCAGCTTGGCCTCTGGACAGGGATTTCTGAGCTCCTACAATGAGCAGTTCTTC

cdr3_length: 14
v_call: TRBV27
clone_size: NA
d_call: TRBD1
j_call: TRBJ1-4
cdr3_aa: CASSSGQGNEKLFF
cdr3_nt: TGTGCCAGCAGTTCGGGACAGGGTAATGAAAAACTGTTTTTT

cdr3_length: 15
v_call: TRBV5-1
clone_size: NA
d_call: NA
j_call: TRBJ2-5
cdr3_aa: CASSFAGDVGETQYF
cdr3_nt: TGCGCCAGCAGCTTTGCAGGGGACGTCGGAGAGACCCAGTACTTC

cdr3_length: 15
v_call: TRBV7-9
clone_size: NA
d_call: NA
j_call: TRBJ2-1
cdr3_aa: CASSLERGAWNEQFF
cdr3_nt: TGTGCCAGCAGCTTAGAACGGGGAGCCTGGAATGAGCAGTTCTTC

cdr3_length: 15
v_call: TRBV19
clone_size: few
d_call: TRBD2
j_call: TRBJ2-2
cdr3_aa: CASSRAGANTGELFF
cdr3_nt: TGTGCCAGTAGTAGAGCGGGGGCTAACACCGGGGAGCTGTTTTTT

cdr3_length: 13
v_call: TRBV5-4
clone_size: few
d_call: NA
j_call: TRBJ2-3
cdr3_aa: CASSLTGGDTQYF
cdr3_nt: TGTGCCAGCAGCCTTACGGGTGGGGATACGCAGTATTTT

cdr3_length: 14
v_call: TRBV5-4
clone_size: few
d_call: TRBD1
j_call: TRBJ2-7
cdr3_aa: CASSSGTAYYEQYF
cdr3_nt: TGTGCCAGCAGCTCCGGGACAGCATACTACGAGCAGTACTTC